This entry concerns a single T cell receptor (beta chain). V was pared by 2 bases and J by 6 bases, with 14 bases between. The CDR3 totals 16 residues. Germline-derived CDR1 and CDR2 are MGHDK and SYGVNS. Treg sorting used a CD4+CD25+CD127-/low gate. Each CDR3 protein is one row after TCRdb ran MiXCR on the 5' RACE reads. The repertoire holds tens of thousands of distinct CDR3 sequences, with more than 25% as singletons. Material for sequencing was tumor-infiltrating Tregs sorted from the breast tumor. This TCR derives from a female donor with breast cancer. V usage is TRBV25-1 and J usage is TRBJ1-6; the D gene is possibly TRBD1 (6 bases). The CDR3: CASSERGGRTNSPLHF. In DNA form, the CDR3 reads TGTGCCAGCAGTGAAAGGGGGGGACGGACTAATTCACCCCTCCACTTT.